The entry below describes one T cell receptor beta chain. Its specificity is not known. Profiling relied on immunoSEQ multiplex PCR, and the TCRdb table lists in-frame clones only, not all of them. The sample records roughly 120,000 clones, roughly 90% being singletons. The data originate from a study of T cell responses to AZD1222 COVID-19 vaccine. Findings and limits, study-wide: Reports say nearly half of spike-specific TCRs go after unmutated variant regions. Baseline seropositives among AZD1222 recipients totaled only 5 to 7. Donors were mostly white British, more females; clonal diversity possibly underestimated. Spike-specific TCR breadth rose after two AZD1222 doses, and depth rose as well.

The CDR3 has 15 residues. Between the trimmed V and J ends, which lost 4 bases and 4 bases, there was a span of 16 bases. Germline loops: CDR1 MDHEN, CDR2 SYDVKM. The sample consisted of peripheral blood, taken on day 0 of AZD1222 vaccination. The V call is TRBV28, the J call TRBJ1-2; D gene uncertain. This clonotype originated in an adult in good health. This CDR3 is CASSSGPWPSYGYTF. CDR3 bases: TGTGCCAGCAGTTCGGGTCCGTGGCCCAGCTATGGCTACACCTTC.